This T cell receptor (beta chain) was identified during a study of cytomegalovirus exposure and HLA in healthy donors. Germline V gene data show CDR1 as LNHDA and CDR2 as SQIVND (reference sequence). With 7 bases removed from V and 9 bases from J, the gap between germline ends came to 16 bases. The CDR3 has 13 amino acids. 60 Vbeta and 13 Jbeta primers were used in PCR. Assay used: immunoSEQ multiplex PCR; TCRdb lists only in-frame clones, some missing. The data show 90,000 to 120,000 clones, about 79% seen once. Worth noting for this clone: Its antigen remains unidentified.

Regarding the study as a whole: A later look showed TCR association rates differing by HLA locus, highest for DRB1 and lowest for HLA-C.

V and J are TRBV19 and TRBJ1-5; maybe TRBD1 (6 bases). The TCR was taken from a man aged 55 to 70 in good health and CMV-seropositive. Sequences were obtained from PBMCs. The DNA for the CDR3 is TGTGCCAGTACCATGGGGTTGGGGGCGCCCCAGCATTTT. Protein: CASTMGLGAPQHF. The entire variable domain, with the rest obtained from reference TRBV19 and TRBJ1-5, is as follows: DGGITQSPKYLFRKEGQNVTLSCEQNLNHDAMYWYRQDPGQGLRLIYYSQIVNDFQKGDIAEGYSVSREKKESFPLTVTSAQKNPTAFYLCASTMGLGAPQHFGDGTRLSIL.